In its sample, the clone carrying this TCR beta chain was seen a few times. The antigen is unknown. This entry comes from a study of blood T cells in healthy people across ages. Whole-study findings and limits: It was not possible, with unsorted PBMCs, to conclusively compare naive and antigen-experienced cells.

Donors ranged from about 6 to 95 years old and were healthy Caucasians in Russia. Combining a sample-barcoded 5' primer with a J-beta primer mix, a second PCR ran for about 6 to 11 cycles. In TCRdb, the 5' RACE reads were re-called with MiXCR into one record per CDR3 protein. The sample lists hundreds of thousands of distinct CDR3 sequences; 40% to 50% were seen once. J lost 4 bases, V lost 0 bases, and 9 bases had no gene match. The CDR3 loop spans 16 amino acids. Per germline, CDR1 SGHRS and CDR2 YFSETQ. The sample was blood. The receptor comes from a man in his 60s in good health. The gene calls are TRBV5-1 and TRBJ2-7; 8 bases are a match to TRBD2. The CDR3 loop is CASSLAGGADRYEQYF. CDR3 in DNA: TGCGCCAGCAGCTTGGCCGGGGGGGCGGATCGGTACGAGCAGTACTTC.